This T cell receptor beta chain is drawn from a study of monozygotic twins with cystic fibrosis. J lost 0 bases, V lost 5 bases, and 8 bases had no gene match. The CDR3 runs to 16 residues. Germline loops: CDR1 SEHNR, CDR2 FQNEAQ (reference sequence). Generated by immunoSEQ multiplex PCR, the TCRdb table keeps only in-frame clones and is missing some. The sample consists of 30,000 to 45,000 clones, 84% of them appearing once. Study observations and caveats: J usage was most co-twin-similar in 8 of 16 pairs, V in 13.

Concerning this clone: As yet, its antigen is unknown.

The chain uses TRBV7-9 and TRBJ2-3, with 7 bases that match TRBD1. This receptor was taken from a girl aged 2 to 9 with cystic fibrosis. Source material: blood. This CDR3 is CASSPLTGASTDTQYF. Here the CDR3 DNA reads TGTGCCAGCAGCCCCCTCACAGGGGCCAGCACAGATACGCAGTATTTT.